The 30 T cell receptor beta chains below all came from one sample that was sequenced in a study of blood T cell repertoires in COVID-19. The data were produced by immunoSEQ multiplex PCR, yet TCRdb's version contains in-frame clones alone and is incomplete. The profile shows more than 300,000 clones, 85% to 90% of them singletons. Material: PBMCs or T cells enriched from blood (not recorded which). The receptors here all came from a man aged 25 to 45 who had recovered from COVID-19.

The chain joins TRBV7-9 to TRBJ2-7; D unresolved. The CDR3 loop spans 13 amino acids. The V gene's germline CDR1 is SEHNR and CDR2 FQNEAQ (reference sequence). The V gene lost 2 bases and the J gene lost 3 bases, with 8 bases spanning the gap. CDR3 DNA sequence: TGTGCCAGCAGCTTAACACAGTACTACGAGCAGTACTTC. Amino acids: CASSLTQYYEQYF.

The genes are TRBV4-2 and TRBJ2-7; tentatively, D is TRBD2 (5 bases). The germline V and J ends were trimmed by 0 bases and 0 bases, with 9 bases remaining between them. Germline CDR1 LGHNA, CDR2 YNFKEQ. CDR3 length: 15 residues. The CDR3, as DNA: TGTGCCAGCAGCCAAGACCCCGGGAACTCCTACGAGCAGTACTTC. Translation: CASSQDPGNSYEQYF.

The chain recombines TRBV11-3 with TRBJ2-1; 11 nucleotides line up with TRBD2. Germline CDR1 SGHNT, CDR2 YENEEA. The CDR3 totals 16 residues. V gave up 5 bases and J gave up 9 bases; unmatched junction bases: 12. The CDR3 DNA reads TGTGCCAGCAGCCGCGGGACTAGCGGTACTCGGGGTGAGCAGTTCTTC. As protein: CASSRGTSGTRGEQFF.

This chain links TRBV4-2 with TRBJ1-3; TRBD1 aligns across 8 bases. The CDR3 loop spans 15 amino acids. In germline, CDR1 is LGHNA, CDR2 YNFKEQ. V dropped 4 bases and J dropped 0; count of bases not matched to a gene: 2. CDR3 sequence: CASSPTGGSGNTIYF. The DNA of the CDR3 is TGTGCCAGCAGCCCCACAGGGGGCTCTGGAAACACCATATATTTT.

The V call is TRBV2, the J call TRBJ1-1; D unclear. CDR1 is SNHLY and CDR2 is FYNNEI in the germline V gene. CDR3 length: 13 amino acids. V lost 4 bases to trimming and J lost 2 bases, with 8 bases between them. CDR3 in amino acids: CASSAGINTEAFF. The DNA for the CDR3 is TGTGCCAGCAGTGCCGGGATTAACACTGAAGCTTTCTTT. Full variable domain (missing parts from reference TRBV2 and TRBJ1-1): EPEVTQTPSHQVTQMGQEVILRCVPISNHLYFYWYRQILGQKVEFLVSFYNNEISEKSEIFDDQFSVERPDGSNFTLKIRSTKLEDSAMYFCASSAGINTEAFFGQGTRLTVV.

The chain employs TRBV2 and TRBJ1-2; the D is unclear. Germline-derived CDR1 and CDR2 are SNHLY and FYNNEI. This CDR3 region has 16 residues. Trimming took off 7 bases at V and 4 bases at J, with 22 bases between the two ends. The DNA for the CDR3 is TGTGCCAGCACCGTACGGACCCCCCCGGGGTCCTATGGCTACACCTTC. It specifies CASTVRTPPGSYGYTF. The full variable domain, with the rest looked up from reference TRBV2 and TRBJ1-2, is EPEVTQTPSHQVTQMGQEVILRCVPISNHLYFYWYRQILGQKVEFLVSFYNNEISEKSEIFDDQFSVERPDGSNFTLKIRSTKLEDSAMYFCASTVRTPPGSYGYTFGSGTRLTVV.

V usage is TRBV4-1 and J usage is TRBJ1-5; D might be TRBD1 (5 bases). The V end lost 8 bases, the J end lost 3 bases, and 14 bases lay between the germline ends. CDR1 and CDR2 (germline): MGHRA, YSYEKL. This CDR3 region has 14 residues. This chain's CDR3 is CASGPPGSNQPQHF. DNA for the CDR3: TGCGCCAGCGGGCCCCCAGGGTCCAATCAGCCCCAGCATTTT.

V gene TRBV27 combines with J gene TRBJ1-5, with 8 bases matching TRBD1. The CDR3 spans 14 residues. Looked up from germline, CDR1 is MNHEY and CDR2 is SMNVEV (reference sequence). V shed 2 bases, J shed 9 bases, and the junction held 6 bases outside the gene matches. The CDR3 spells CASSLGTGVLPQHF. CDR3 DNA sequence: TGTGCCAGCAGTTTAGGGACAGGAGTCCTGCCCCAGCATTTT.

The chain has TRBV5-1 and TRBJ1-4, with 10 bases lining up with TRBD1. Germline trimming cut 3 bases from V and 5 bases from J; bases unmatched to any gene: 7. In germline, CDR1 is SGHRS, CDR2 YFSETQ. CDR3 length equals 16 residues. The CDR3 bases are TGCGCCAGCAGCTACGGACAGGGGGTAACAAATGAAAAACTGTTTTTT. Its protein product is CASSYGQGVTNEKLFF.

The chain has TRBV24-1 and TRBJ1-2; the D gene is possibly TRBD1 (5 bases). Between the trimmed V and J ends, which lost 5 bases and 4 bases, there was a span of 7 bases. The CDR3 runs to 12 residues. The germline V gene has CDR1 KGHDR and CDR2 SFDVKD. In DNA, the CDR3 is TGTGCCACCAGTGCAGGGCTCTATGGCTACACCTTC. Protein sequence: CATSAGLYGYTF.

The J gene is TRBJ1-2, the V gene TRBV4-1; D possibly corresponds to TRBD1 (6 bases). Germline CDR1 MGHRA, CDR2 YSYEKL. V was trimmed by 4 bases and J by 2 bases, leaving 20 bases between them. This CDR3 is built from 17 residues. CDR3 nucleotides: TGCGCCAGCAGCCCGGTGGGCAGGGGCCTTTTAAACTATGGCTACACCTTC. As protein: CASSPVGRGLLNYGYTF.

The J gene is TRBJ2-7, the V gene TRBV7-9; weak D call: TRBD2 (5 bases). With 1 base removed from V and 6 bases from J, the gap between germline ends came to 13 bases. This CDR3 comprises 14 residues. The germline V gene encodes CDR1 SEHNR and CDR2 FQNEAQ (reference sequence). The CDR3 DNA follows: TGTGCCAGCAGCTTAGTTGGAACGGGGAGCGAGCAGTACTTC. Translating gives CASSLVGTGSEQYF.

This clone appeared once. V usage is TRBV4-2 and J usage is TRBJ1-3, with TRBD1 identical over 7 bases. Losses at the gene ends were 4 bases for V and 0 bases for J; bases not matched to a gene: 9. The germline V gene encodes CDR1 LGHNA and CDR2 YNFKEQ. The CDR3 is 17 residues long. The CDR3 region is CASSRSGGVHSGNTIYF. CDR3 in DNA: TGTGCCAGCAGCCGTTCAGGGGGAGTTCACTCTGGAAACACCATATATTTT.

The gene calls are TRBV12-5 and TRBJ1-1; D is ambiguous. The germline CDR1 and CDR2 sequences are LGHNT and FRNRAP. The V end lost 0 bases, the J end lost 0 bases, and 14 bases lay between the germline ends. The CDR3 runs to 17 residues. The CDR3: CASGLVVVEPMNTEAFF. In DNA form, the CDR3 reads TGTGCTAGTGGTTTGGTAGTCGTCGAGCCTATGAACACTGAAGCTTTCTTT.

The CDR3 region has the DNA TGCAGCTCAACGACAGCTAACTATGGCTACACCTTC. Amino acid sequence: CSSTTANYGYTF. The genes are TRBV29-1 and TRBJ1-2; tentative D call: TRBD1 (5 bases). The germline V gene has CDR1 SQVTM and CDR2 ANQGSEA. The V end lost 8 bases, the J end lost 0 bases, and 10 bases lay between the germline ends. CDR3 length: 12 residues.

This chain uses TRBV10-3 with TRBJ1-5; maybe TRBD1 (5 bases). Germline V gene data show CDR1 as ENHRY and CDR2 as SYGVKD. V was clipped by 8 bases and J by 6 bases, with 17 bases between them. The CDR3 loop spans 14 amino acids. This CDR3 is CAIAAGPQGQPQHF. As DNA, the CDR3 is TGTGCCATCGCGGCGGGGCCCCAGGGTCAGCCCCAGCATTTT.

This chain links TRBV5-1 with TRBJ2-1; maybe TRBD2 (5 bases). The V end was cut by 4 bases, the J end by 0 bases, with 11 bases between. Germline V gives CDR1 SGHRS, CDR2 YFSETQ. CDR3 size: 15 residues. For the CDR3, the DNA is TGCGCCAGCAGCGAAGCGGCTAGCTCCTACAATGAGCAGTTCTTC. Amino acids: CASSEAASSYNEQFF.

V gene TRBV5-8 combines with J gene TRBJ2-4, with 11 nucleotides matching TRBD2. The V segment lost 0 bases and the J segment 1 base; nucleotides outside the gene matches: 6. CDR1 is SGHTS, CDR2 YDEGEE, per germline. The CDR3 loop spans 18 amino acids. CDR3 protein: CASSLEMASGGAKNIQYF. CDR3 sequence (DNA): TGTGCCAGCAGCTTGGAGATGGCTAGCGGGGGGGCCAAAAACATTCAGTACTTC.

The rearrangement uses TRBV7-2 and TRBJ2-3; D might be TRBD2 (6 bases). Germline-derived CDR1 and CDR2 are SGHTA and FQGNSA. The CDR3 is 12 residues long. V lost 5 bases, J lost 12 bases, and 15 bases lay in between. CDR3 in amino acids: CASSHTPGLQYF. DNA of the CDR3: TGTGCCAGCAGCCATACTCCGGGACTCCAGTATTTT. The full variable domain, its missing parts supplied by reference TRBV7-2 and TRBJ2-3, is GAGVSQSPSNKVTEKGKDVELRCDPISGHTALYWYRQSLGQGLEFLIYFQGNSAPDKSGLPSDRFSAERTGGSVSTLTIQRTQQEDSAVYLCASSHTPGLQYFGPGTRLTVL.

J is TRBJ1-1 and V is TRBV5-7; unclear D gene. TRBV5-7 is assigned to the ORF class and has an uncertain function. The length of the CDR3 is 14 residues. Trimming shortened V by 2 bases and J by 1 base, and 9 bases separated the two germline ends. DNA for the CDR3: TGTGCCAGCAGCTTCCCCAGGTCGAACACTGAAGCTTTCTTT. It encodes CASSFPRSNTEAFF.

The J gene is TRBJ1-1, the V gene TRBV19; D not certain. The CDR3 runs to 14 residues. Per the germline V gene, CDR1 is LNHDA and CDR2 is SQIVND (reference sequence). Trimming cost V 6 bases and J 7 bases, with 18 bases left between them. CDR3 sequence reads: CASSRKLTGNEAFF. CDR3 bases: TGTGCCAGTAGCCGAAAACTCACCGGGAATGAAGCTTTCTTT.

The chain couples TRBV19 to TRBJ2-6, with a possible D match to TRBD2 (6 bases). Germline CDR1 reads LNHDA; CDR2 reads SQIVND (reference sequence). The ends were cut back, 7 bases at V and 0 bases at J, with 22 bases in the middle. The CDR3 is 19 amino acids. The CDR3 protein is CASIRRPGTESSGANVLTF. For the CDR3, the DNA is TGTGCCAGTATCAGGAGGCCCGGGACTGAAAGCTCTGGGGCCAACGTCCTGACTTTC.

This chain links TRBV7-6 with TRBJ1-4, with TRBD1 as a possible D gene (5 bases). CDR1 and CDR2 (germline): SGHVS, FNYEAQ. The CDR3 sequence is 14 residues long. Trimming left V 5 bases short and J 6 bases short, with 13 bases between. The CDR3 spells CASSRTYRYEKLFF. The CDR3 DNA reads TGTGCCAGCAGCCGGACATATCGTTATGAAAAACTGTTTTTT. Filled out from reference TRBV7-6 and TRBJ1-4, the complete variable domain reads GAGVSQSPRYKVTKRGQDVALRCDPISGHVSLYWYRQALGQGPEFLTYFNYEAQQDKSGLPNDRFSAERPEGSISTLTIQRTEQRDSAMYRCASSRTYRYEKLFFGSGTQLSVL.

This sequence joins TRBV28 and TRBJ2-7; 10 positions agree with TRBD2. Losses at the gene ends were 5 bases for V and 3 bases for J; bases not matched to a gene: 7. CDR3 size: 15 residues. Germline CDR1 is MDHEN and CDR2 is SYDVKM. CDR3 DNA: TGTGCCAGCAGTCTACCTAGCGGGAGCTACTACGAGCAGTACTTC. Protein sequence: CASSLPSGSYYEQYF.

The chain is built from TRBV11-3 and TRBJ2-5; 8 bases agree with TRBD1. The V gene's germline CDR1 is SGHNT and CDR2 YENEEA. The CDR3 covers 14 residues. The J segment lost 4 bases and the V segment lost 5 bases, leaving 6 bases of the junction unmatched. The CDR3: CASSPAQGGETQYF. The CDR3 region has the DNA TGTGCCAGCAGCCCGGCACAGGGGGGAGAGACCCAGTACTTC.

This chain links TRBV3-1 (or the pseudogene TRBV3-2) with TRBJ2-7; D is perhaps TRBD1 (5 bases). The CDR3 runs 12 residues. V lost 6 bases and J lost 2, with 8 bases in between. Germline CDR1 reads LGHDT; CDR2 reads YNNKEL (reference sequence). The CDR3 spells CASRTATYEQYF. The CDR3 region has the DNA TGTGCCAGCAGGACAGCAACCTACGAGCAGTACTTC.

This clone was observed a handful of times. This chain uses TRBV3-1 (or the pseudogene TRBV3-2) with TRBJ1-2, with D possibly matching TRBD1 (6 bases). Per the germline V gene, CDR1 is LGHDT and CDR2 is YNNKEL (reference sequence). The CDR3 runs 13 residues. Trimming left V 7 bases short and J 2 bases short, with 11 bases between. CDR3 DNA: TGTGCCAGCACCAGGGGAGAGAACTATGGCTACACCTTC. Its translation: CASTRGENYGYTF.

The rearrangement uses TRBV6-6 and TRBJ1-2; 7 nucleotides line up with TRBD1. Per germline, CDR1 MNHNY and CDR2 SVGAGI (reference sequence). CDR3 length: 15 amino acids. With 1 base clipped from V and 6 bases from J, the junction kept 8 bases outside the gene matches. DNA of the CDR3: TGTGCCAGCAGTTACTTAAAGCACAGGGGACATGGCTACACCTTC. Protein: CASSYLKHRGHGYTF.

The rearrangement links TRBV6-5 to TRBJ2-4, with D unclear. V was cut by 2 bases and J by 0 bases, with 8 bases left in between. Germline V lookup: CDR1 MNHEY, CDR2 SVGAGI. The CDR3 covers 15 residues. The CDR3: CASSYPSLAKNIQYF. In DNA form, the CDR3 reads TGTGCCAGCAGTTACCCTAGTCTAGCCAAAAACATTCAGTACTTC.

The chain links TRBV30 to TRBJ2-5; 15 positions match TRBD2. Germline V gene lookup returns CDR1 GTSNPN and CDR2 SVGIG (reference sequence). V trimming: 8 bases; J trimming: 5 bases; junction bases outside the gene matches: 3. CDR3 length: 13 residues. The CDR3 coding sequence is TGTGCCCGGGGACTAGCGGGAGGCGAGACCCAGTACTTC. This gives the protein CARGLAGGETQYF.